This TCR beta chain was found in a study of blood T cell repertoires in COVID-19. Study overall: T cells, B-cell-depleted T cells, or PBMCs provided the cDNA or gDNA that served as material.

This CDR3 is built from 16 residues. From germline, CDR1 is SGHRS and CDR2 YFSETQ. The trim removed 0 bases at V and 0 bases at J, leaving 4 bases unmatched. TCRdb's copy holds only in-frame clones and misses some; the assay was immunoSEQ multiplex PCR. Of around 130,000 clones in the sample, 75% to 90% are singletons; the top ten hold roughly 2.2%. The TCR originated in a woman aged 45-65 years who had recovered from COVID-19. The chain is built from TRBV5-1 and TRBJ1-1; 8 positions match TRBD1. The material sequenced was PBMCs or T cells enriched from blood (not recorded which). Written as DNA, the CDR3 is TGCGCCAGCAGCTTGGCAAAGACAGGGGTGAACACTGAAGCTTTCTTT. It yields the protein CASSLAKTGVNTEAFF.